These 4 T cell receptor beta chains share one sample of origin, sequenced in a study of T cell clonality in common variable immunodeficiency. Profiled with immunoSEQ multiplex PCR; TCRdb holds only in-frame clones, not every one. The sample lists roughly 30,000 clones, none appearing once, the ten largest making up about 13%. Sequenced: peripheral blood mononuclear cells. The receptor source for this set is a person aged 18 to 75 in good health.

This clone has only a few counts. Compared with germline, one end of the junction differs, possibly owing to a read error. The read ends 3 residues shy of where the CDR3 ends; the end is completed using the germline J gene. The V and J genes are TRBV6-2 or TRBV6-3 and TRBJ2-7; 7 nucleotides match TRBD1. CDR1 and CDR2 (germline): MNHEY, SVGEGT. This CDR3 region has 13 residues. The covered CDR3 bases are TGTTCCAGCGGTCGGGGACAGATCTACGAG. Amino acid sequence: CSSGRGQIYE. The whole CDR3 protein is CSSGRGQIYEQYF.

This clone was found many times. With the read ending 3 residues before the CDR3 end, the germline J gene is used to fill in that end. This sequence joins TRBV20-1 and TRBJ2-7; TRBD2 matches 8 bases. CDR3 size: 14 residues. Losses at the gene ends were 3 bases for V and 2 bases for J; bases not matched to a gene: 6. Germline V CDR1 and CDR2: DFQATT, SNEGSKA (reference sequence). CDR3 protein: CSARPGGKTYEQYF. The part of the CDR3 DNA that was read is TGCAGTGCTAGGCCGGGGGGGAAGACCTACGAG.

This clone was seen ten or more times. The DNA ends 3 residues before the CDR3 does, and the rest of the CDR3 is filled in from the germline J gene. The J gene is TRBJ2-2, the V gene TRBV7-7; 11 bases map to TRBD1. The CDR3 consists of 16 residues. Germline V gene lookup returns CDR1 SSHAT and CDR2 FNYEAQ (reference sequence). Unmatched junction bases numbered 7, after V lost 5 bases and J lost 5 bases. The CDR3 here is CASSALDRGLTGELFF. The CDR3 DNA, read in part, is TGTGCCAGCAGCGCCCTGGACAGGGGGCTTACCGGGGAG.

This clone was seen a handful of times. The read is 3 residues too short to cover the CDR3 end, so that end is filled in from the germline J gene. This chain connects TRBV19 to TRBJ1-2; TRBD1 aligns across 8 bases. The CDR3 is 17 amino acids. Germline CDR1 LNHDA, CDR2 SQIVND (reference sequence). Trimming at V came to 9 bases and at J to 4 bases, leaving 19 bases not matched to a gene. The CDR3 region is CASRNLGTGYSVYGYTF. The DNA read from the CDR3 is TGTGCCAGCCGTAACCTCGGGACAGGATATTCGGTCTATGGC.